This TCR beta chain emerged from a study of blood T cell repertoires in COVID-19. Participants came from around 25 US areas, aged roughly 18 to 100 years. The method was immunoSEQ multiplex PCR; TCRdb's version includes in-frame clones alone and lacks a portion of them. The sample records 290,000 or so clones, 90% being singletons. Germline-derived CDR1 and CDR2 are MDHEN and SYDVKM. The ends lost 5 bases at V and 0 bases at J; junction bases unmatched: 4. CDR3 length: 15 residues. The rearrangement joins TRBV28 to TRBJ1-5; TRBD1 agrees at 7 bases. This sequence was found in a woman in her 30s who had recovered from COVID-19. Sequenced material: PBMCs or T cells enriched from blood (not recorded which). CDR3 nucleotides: TGTGCCAGCAGTCGGACAGGCCATAGCAATCAGCCCCAGCATTTT. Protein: CASSRTGHSNQPQHF.